The 9 T cell receptor beta chains below come from one sample, sequenced in a study of OX40 agonist ivuxolimab in advanced cancers. Method: immunoSEQ multiplex PCR; TCRdb's copy keeps in-frame clones and lacks some. The repertoire has 100,000 to 150,000 clones, 80% to 95% of them found once; the top ten carry 0.8% to 1%. The specimen comprised CD4+ or CD8+ T cells sorted from blood, sampled in a trial of the OX40 agonist ivuxolimab. Receptor source: an adult with an advanced solid tumor such as melanoma, head and neck, liver or kidney cancer.

This rearrangement joins TRBV10-1 to TRBJ2-1; 8 positions match TRBD2. The V gene end was trimmed by 2 bases and the J gene end by 7 bases; junction bases not matched to a gene: 16. This CDR3 has 18 amino acids. The V gene's germline CDR1 is WNHNN and CDR2 SYGVQD (reference sequence). The chain's CDR3 is CASSEMASAGVFQNEQFF. Here the CDR3 DNA reads TGCGCCAGCAGTGAGATGGCATCAGCGGGAGTATTTCAGAATGAGCAGTTCTTC.

The chain recombines TRBV29-1 with TRBJ1-1, with no clear D. V dropped 7 bases and J dropped 1 base, with 10 bases sitting between them. The CDR3 has 12 amino acids. Germline loops: CDR1 SQVTM, CDR2 ANQGSEA. The CDR3 DNA follows: TGCAGCGCCGACGTTCAGAACACTGAAGCTTTCTTT. Translated, it gives CSADVQNTEAFF.

The chain employs TRBV5-1 and TRBJ1-3; D unresolved. Germline V lookup: CDR1 SGHRS, CDR2 YFSETQ. V lost 2 bases and J 2 bases, leaving 11 bases between the germline ends. The CDR3 consists of 15 residues. The CDR3 sequence is CASSLLGYPGNTIYF. The CDR3 DNA is TGCGCCAGCAGCTTATTAGGTTATCCTGGAAACACCATATATTTT.

The gene calls are TRBV5-5 and TRBJ1-2; the match to TRBD1 covers 9 bases. Per germline, CDR1 SGHKS and CDR2 YYEKEE (reference sequence). The trim removed 4 bases at V and 6 bases at J, leaving 10 bases unmatched. This CDR3 is built from 15 residues. CDR3 loop: CASSLQQGASHGYTF. CDR3 bases: TGTGCCAGCAGCCTCCAACAGGGGGCTTCCCATGGCTACACCTTC.

The genes are TRBV27 and TRBJ2-2, with 10 nucleotides matching TRBD2. Unmatched junction bases numbered 3, after V lost 5 bases and J lost 3 bases. Germline assignment: CDR1 MNHEY and CDR2 SMNVEV (reference sequence). The CDR3 spans 15 residues. This chain's CDR3 is CASSKLAGYTGELFF. DNA for the CDR3: TGTGCCAGCAGTAAACTAGCGGGGTACACCGGGGAGCTGTTTTTT.

CDR3 in DNA: TGCGCCAGCAGCCAGGGGAGACAGGGCCCATACGGGACCCAGTACTTC. Its translation: CASSQGRQGPYGTQYF. The chain carries TRBV4-3 and TRBJ2-5; 7 bases are a match to TRBD1. Germline V gene sequence: CDR1 LGHNA, CDR2 YSLEER. The junction had 14 bases not matched to a gene; V was cut back by 3 bases and J by 7 bases. The CDR3 spans 16 residues.

The chain recombines TRBV28 with TRBJ1-1; TRBD1 matches 8 bases. The germline gives CDR1 MDHEN, CDR2 SYDVKM. The J segment lost 5 bases and the V segment lost 8 bases, leaving 7 bases of the junction unmatched. The CDR3 length is 13 residues. The CDR3 sequence: CASLPQGATEAFF. DNA for the CDR3: TGTGCCAGCCTTCCCCAGGGGGCAACTGAAGCTTTCTTT. Drawing the rest from reference TRBV28 and TRBJ1-1, the complete variable domain is DVKVTQSSRYLVKRTGEKVFLECVQDMDHENMFWYRQDPGLGLRLIYFSYDVKMKEKGDIPEGYSVSREKKERFSLILESASTNQTSMYLCASLPQGATEAFFGQGTRLTVV.

The chain couples TRBV6-1 to TRBJ1-2, with a possible D match to TRBD1 (6 bases). V lost 8 bases and J 0 bases, leaving 16 bases between the germline ends. The germline V gene encodes CDR1 MNHNS and CDR2 SASEGT. The CDR3 sequence is 15 residues long. CDR3 amino acids: CASASGGAPNYGYTF. The CDR3 region has the DNA TGTGCCAGCGCCTCGGGGGGGGCGCCTAACTATGGCTACACCTTC.

This clone was seen a few times. The genes are TRBV7-9 and TRBJ2-5, with D tentatively TRBD2 (5 bases). Between the trimmed V and J ends, which lost 2 bases and 1 base, there was a span of 8 bases. From germline, CDR1 is SEHNR and CDR2 FQNEAQ (reference sequence). The CDR3 has 14 residues. The CDR3 DNA sequence: TGTGCCAGCAGCTTAACCGCGGGCCAAGAGACCCAGTACTTC. Translation gives CASSLTAGQETQYF.